This entry lists 15 T cell receptor beta chains sequenced from one sample in a study of glioma-infiltrating T cells. Amplification of TCR alpha and beta CDR3 regions from RNA used iRepertoire nested multiplex PCR. One entry per CDR3 protein, called by TCRdb with MiXCR from the multiplex PCR reads. This table has approximately 93,000 distinct CDR3 sequences, around 37% appearing once. The sample taken for sequencing was glioma tissue, nonneoplastic brain tissue, or PBMCs (not recorded which). The receptors come from a human donor with low-grade glioma or glioblastoma, undergoing nonglioma brain surgery, or in good health (not recorded which).

As concerns this clonotype: A much larger clone differs from this one at a single base, so this may be a read error. The chain couples TRBV18 to TRBJ2-7; TRBD1 agrees at 9 bases. The CDR3 extends over 17 amino acids. Germline V CDR1 and CDR2: KGHSH, LQKENI. Here the CDR3 reads CASPPSPDRGHSYEQYF. Here the CDR3 DNA reads TGTGCCAGCCCACCAAGTCCGGACAGGGGCCACTCCTACGAGCAGTACTTC.

Only a few counts were recorded for this clonotype. This may be a read error, as it is one base from a much larger clone. The chain has TRBV12-3 or TRBV12-4 and TRBJ1-4; TRBD1 matches at 7 bases. This CDR3 region has 14 residues. CDR3 loop: CAGRAGTANEKLFF. For the CDR3, the DNA is TGTGCCGGCAGGGCCGGGACAGCGAATGAAAAACTGTTTTTT.

Concerning this clonotype itself: Germline is not matched at one junction end, which may reflect a read error. The chain recombines TRBV12-3 or TRBV12-4 with TRBJ2-3, with 9 bases identical to TRBD1. The CDR3 sequence is 15 residues long. CDR3 in DNA: TGTGCCAGCAGGCGAGGGACAGGGAGCACAGATACGCAGTGTTTT. It translates to CASRRGTGSTDTQCF.

Worth noting for this clonotype: A much more abundant neighbour one base away suggests this may be a read error. This CDR3 is CASSPLSGYGQYF. The CDR3 nucleotides read TGTGCCAGCAGCCCCCTGTCGGGCTACGGGCAGTACTTC. The rearrangement joins TRBV7-2 to TRBJ2-7; no reliable D call. CDR3 length: 13 residues. The V gene's germline CDR1 is SGHTA and CDR2 FQGNSA.

V is TRBV6-2 or TRBV6-3 and J is TRBJ2-3; tentatively, D is TRBD2 (6 bases). Germline CDR1 MNHEY, CDR2 SVGEGT. This CDR3 contains 14 residues. The V end lost 5 bases, the J end lost 3 bases, and 12 bases lay between the germline ends. The CDR3 coding sequence is TGTGCCAGCAGTAGCGGGTATACAACAGATACGCAGTATTTT. Translation: CASSSGYTTDTQYF.

V is TRBV30 and J is TRBJ2-6; 8 positions match TRBD1. Germline CDR1 GTSNPN, CDR2 SVGIG (reference sequence). V trimming: 0 bases; J trimming: 3 bases; junction bases outside the gene matches: 13. The CDR3 sequence is 19 residues long. CDR3: CAWSVLRPGGTFGANVLTF. The CDR3 region has the DNA TGTGCCTGGAGTGTACTCCGACCAGGGGGCACGTTTGGGGCCAACGTCCTGACTTTC.

This rearrangement joins TRBV28 to TRBJ2-3; 7 positions match TRBD2. Germline CDR1 MDHEN, CDR2 SYDVKM. The CDR3 runs 16 residues. V shed 3 bases and J 2 bases; nucleotides not matched to a gene: 8. The CDR3 spells CASSFSAGAPTDTQYF. The CDR3 DNA reads TGTGCCAGCAGTTTCTCCGCGGGAGCACCCACAGATACGCAGTATTTT. Combining the CDR3 with reference TRBV28 and TRBJ2-3 gives the whole variable domain DVKVTQSSRYLVKRTGEKVFLECVQDMDHENMFWYRQDPGLGLRLIYFSYDVKMKEKGDIPEGYSVSREKKERFSLILESASTNQTSMYLCASSFSAGAPTDTQYFGPGTRLTVL.

This chain connects TRBV6-5 to TRBJ1-2; 7 bases match TRBD1. Losses at the gene ends were 6 bases for V and 9 bases for J; bases not matched to a gene: 16. Germline V gene lookup returns CDR1 MNHEY and CDR2 SVGAGI. The CDR3 consists of 15 residues. The CDR3 DNA sequence: TGTGCCAGCAGCGAAGAGGGGGCAAGTCTTTCGAGCTACACCTTC. It is translated as CASSEEGASLSSYTF.

This clonotype was found many times. J is TRBJ1-1 and V is TRBV3-1; D gene ambiguous. From germline, CDR1 is LGHDT and CDR2 YNNKEL (reference sequence). CDR3 length: 17 residues. V dropped 4 bases and J dropped 6 bases, with 24 bases sitting between them. The CDR3 reads CASSPEKNSGVPPEAFF. Here the CDR3 DNA reads TGTGCCAGCAGCCCCGAAAAAAATAGCGGTGTTCCGCCTGAAGCTTTCTTT.

As regards this clonotype: A much larger clone is a single base away; this may be a read error. J is TRBJ2-1 and V is TRBV20-1, with 7 positions matching TRBD2. V trimming: 6 bases; J trimming: 10 bases; junction bases outside the gene matches: 12. The CDR3 length is 13 residues. Per the germline V gene, CDR1 is DFQATT and CDR2 is SNEGSKA (reference sequence). CDR3 loop: CSAPGTTSYEQFF. The CDR3 region has the DNA TGCAGTGCCCCCGGGACTACCTCCTACGAGCAGTTCTTC.

This clonotype was observed many times. The chain is built from TRBV7-9 and TRBJ1-3, with D unclear. CDR1 and CDR2 (germline): SEHNR, FQNEAQ (reference sequence). The CDR3 loop spans 15 amino acids. V lost 1 base to trimming and J lost 0 bases, with 7 bases between them. The CDR3 reads CASSLVQSSGNTIYF. In nucleotides, the CDR3 is TGTGCCAGCAGCTTAGTACAGAGCTCTGGAAACACCATATATTTT.

In its sample, this clonotype was seen once. The V gene is TRBV20-1, the J gene TRBJ2-7; perhaps TRBD2 as D (9 bases). The length of the CDR3 is 14 residues. Germline CDR1 and CDR2: DFQATT and SNEGSKA (reference sequence). The V gene lost 2 bases and the J gene lost 3 bases, with 14 bases spanning the gap. The CDR3 region has the DNA TGCAGTGCTAGACCTAGCGGGACAGGCTACGAGCAGTACTTC. Protein sequence: CSARPSGTGYEQYF.

V is TRBV18 and J is TRBJ2-5; TRBD2 aligns across 10 bases. From germline, CDR1 is KGHSH and CDR2 LQKENI. The CDR3 loop spans 15 amino acids. Trimming took 1 base from V and 4 from J; bases not matched to a gene: 3. The CDR3 bases are TGTGCCAGCTCACCACGGACTAGCGGCGGAGAGACCCAGTACTTC. It encodes CASSPRTSGGETQYF. Based on the CDR3 plus reference TRBV18 and TRBJ2-5, the full variable domain is NAGVMQNPRHLVRRRGQEARLRCSPMKGHSHVYWYRQLPEEGLKFMVYLQKENIIDESGMPKERFSAEFPKEGPSILRIQQVVRGDSAAYFCASSPRTSGGETQYFGPGTRLLVL.

This clonotype was seen repeatedly, ten times or more. V gene TRBV7-2 combines with J gene TRBJ2-7; TRBD2 aligns across 7 bases. The CDR3 loop spans 14 amino acids. In germline, CDR1 is SGHTA, CDR2 FQGNSA. The ends lost 2 bases at V and 4 bases at J; junction bases unmatched: 5. Written as DNA, the CDR3 is TGTGCCAGCAGCTTACAGCGGGGTCTTTACGAGCAGTACTTC. Its protein product is CASSLQRGLYEQYF.

CDR3 amino acids: CASRAGQGGGNIQYF. The DNA for the CDR3 is TGTGCCAGCAGGGCAGGACAGGGCGGGGGAAACATTCAGTACTTC. The chain has TRBV12-3 or TRBV12-4 and TRBJ2-4; D is perhaps TRBD1 (8 bases). This CDR3 is 15 amino acids long. The V gene lost 6 bases and the J gene lost 6 bases, with 18 bases spanning the gap.